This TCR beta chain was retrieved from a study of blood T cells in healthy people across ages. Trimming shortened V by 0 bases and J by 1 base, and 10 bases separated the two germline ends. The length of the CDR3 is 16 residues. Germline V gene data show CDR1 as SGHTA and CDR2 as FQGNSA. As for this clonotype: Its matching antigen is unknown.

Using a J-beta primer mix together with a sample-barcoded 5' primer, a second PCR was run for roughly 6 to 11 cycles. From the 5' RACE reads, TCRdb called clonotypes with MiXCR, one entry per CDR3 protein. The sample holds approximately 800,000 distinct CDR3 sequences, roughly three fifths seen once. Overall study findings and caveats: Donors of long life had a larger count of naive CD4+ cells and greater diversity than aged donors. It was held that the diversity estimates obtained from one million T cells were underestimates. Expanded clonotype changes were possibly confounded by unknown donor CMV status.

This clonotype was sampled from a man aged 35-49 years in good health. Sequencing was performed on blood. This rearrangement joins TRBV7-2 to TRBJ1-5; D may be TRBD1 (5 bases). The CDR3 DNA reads TGTGCCAGCAGCTTAGCGGGGGGGAGCAGCAATCAGCCCCAGCATTTT. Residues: CASSLAGGSSNQPQHF.